These 13 T cell receptor beta chains originate from one sample sequenced in a study of cytomegalovirus exposure and HLA in healthy donors. Using immunoSEQ multiplex PCR, the repertoire was profiled, and TCRdb retains in-frame clones only, with some absent. The sample yields about 130,000 clones, 85% to 90% seen once. Sequencing used PBMCs. The receptors were gathered from a young man in good health and CMV-seronegative.

This chain connects TRBV7-3 to TRBJ2-3, with a weak D call TRBD2 (5 bases). Per germline, CDR1 SGHTA and CDR2 FQGTGA. V gave up 7 bases and J gave up 2 bases, with 13 bases separating them. This CDR3 is 14 amino acids long. CDR3: CASNAGLSTDTQYF. CDR3 DNA: TGTGCCAGCAACGCCGGACTGTCCACAGATACGCAGTATTTT.

The rearrangement links TRBV5-6 to TRBJ1-4; tentatively, D is TRBD1 (6 bases). The CDR3 runs 16 residues. CDR1 SGHDT and CDR2 YYEEEE come from the germline V gene. Between the trimmed V and J ends, which lost 4 bases and 5 bases, there was a span of 18 bases. The CDR3 region has the DNA TGTGCCAGCAGCCGGCTTTGGGGGCCCGAAAATGAAAAACTGTTTTTT. Translating gives CASSRLWGPENEKLFF.

The genes are TRBV4-3 and TRBJ2-5, with 7 bases identical to TRBD1. The CDR3 spans 16 residues. V dropped 1 base and J dropped 5; count of bases not matched to a gene: 10. Germline-derived CDR1 and CDR2 are LGHNA and YSLEER. DNA of the CDR3: TGCGCCAGCAGCCAAGGTCAGGGGACAGACCCGGAGACCCAGTACTTC. Its protein product is CASSQGQGTDPETQYF.

The CDR3, as DNA: TGTGCCAGCAGCTTAGGCCAGGCCTTCTACAATGAGCAGTTCTTC. Its translation: CASSLGQAFYNEQFF. The V and J genes are TRBV11-3 and TRBJ2-1; D not resolved. The CDR3 length is 15 residues. V lost 1 base, J lost 3 bases, and 10 bases lay in between. Germline CDR1 and CDR2: SGHNT and YENEEA.

The chain has TRBV5-1 and TRBJ2-5; 9 bases are shared with TRBD2. The J segment lost 7 bases and the V segment lost 2 bases, leaving 12 bases of the junction unmatched. This CDR3 is 16 amino acids long. Germline lookup yields CDR1 SGHRS and CDR2 YFSETQ. In DNA form, the CDR3 reads TGCGCCAGCAGCTTAAACCTCAGCGGGAGGATCGTGACCCAGTACTTC. Translated, it gives CASSLNLSGRIVTQYF.

The chain uses TRBV9 and TRBJ1-3, with 8 bases identical to TRBD1. V dropped 2 bases and J dropped 2; count of bases not matched to a gene: 12. Germline values: CDR1 SGDLS, CDR2 YYNGEE. This CDR3 is 18 amino acids long. As DNA, the CDR3 is TGTGCCAGCAGCGTCTCCCCCTCCCAGGGGGCAGCTGGAAACACCATATATTTT. As protein: CASSVSPSQGAAGNTIYF.

Points on this clone: Other DNA sequences in this specimen translate into the identical CDR3. V gene TRBV11-3 combines with J gene TRBJ1-2; D not resolved. The V and J ends lost 3 bases and 4 bases respectively, with 6 bases between them. The CDR3 is made up of 12 amino acids. Germline lookup yields CDR1 SGHNT and CDR2 YENEEA. CDR3 in amino acids: CASSFSGYGYTF. In DNA, the CDR3 is TGTGCCAGCAGCTTTTCCGGCTATGGCTACACCTTC.

The chain combines TRBV7-3 with TRBJ2-1, with D hard to call. Germline-derived CDR1 and CDR2 are SGHTA and FQGTGA. The CDR3 extends over 15 amino acids. Trimming removed 2 bases from V and 1 base from J, with 9 bases in between. The CDR3 region is CASSLGRGSYNEQFF. DNA of the CDR3: TGTGCCAGCAGCTTAGGTCGCGGATCCTACAATGAGCAGTTCTTC.

The chain uses TRBV27 and TRBJ1-4; D perhaps matches TRBD1 (5 bases). The CDR3 runs 16 residues. The germline V gene has CDR1 MNHEY and CDR2 SMNVEV (reference sequence). V gave up 5 bases and J gave up 6 bases, with 19 bases separating them. The CDR3 nucleotides read TGTGCCAGCAGTCCCGGCTATTGGGGCGCGGATGAAAAACTGTTTTTT. It is translated as CASSPGYWGADEKLFF. Drawing the rest from reference TRBV27 and TRBJ1-4, the complete variable domain is EAQVTQNPRYLITVTGKKLTVTCSQNMNHEYMSWYRQDPGLGLRQIYYSMNVEVTDKGDVPEGYKVSRKEKRNFPLILESPSPNQTSLYFCASSPGYWGADEKLFFGSGTQLSVL.

This chain uses TRBV7-6 with TRBJ2-3, with D hard to call. The CDR3 has 14 residues. V was pared by 6 bases and J by 0 bases, with 10 bases between. The germline CDR1 and CDR2 sequences are SGHVS and FNYEAQ. CDR3 nucleotides: TGTGCCAGCAGTTCCATGGCTAGCACAGATACGCAGTATTTT. It is translated as CASSSMASTDTQYF.

The CDR3 DNA reads as TGTGCCAGCAGCGTAGGAGGGGGCGGCGAGCAGTACTTC. Protein product: CASSVGGGGEQYF. The chain joins TRBV9 to TRBJ2-7, with TRBD1 matching over 7 bases. Germline trimming cut 0 bases from V and 6 bases from J; bases unmatched to any gene: 3. There are 13 residues in the CDR3. Germline assignment: CDR1 SGDLS and CDR2 YYNGEE.

The genes are TRBV28 and TRBJ2-7, with 7 bases identical to TRBD1. Germline assignment: CDR1 MDHEN and CDR2 SYDVKM. The V gene end was trimmed by 6 bases and the J gene end by 5 bases; junction bases not matched to a gene: 10. This CDR3 contains 14 residues. The CDR3 region has the DNA TGTGCCAGCAGCACCAACAGGGGAAGGGACGAGCAGTACTTC. Protein: CASSTNRGRDEQYF.

The chain links TRBV30 to TRBJ2-7; TRBD1 matches at 10 bases. This CDR3 is built from 15 residues. Trimming took 1 base from V and 3 from J; bases not matched to a gene: 6. CDR1 is GTSNPN and CDR2 is SVGIG in the germline V gene (reference sequence). The chain's CDR3 is CAWSGRTGGDYEQYF. The CDR3 nucleotides are TGTGCCTGGAGTGGCCGGACAGGGGGGGACTACGAGCAGTACTTC. The variable domain in full, completed from reference TRBV30 and TRBJ2-7, reads SQTIHQWPATLVQPVGSPLSLECTVEGTSNPNLYWYRQAAGRGLQLLFYSVGIGQISSEVPQNLSASRPQDRQFILSSKKLLLSDSGFYLCAWSGRTGGDYEQYFGPGTRLTVT.